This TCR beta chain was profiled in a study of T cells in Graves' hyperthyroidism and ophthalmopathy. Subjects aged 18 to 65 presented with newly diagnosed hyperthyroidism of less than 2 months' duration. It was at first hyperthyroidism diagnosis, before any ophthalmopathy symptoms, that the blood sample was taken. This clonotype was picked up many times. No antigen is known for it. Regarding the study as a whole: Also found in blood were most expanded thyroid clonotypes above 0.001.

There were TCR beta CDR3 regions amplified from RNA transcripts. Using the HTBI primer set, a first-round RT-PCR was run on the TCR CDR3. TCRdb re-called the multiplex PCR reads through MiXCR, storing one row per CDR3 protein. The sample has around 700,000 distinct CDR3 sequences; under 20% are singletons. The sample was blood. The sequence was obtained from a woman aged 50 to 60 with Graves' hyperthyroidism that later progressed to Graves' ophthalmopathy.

CDR3 sequence: CSARDPGAGETQYF. CDR3 DNA: TGCAGTGCTAGAGATCCAGGAGCGGGAGAGACCCAGTACTTC. The gene calls are TRBV20-1 and TRBJ2-5, with D maybe TRBD2 (6 bases). The CDR3 runs 14 residues. The germline gives CDR1 DFQATT, CDR2 SNEGSKA (reference sequence). V was trimmed by 0 bases and J by 4 bases, leaving 12 bases between them.